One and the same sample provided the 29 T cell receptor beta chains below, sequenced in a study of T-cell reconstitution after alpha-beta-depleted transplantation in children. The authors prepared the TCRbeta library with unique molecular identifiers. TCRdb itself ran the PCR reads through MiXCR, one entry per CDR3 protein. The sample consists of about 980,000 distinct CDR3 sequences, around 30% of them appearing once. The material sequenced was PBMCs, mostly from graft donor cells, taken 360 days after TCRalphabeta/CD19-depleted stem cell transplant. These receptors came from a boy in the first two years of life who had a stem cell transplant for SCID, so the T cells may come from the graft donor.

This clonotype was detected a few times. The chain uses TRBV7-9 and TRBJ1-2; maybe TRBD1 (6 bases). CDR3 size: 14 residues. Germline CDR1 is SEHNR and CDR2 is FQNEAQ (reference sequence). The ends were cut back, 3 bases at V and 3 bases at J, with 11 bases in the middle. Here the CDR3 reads CASSFTGKYYGYTF. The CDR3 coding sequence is TGTGCCAGCAGCTTCACAGGGAAATACTATGGCTACACCTTC.

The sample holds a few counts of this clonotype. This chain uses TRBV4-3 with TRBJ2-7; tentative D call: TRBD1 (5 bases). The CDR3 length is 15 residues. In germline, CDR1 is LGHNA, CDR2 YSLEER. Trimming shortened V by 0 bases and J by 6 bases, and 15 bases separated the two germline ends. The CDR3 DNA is TGCGCCAGCAGCCAAGAGAAGGGCAGGGATACCGAGCAGTACTTC. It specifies CASSQEKGRDTEQYF.

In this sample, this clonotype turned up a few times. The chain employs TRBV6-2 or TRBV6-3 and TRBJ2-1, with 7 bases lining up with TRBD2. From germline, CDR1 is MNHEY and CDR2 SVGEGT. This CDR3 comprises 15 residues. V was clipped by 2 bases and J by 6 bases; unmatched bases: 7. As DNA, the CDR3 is TGTGCCAGCAGTTACGTAAACCTAGCGGCCAATGAGCAGTTCTTC. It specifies CASSYVNLAANEQFF.

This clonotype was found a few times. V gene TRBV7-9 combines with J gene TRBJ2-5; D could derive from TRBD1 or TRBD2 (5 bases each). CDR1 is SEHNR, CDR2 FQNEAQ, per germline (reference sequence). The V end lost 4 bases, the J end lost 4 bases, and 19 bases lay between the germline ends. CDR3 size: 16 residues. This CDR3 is CASSSSRPGLGETQYF. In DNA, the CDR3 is TGTGCCAGCAGCTCCTCACGACCGGGGCTAGGAGAGACCCAGTACTTC.

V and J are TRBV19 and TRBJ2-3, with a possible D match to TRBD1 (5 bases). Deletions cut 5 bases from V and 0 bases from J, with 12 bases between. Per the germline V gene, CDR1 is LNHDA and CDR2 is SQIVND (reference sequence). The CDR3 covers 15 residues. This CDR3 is CASSWAGLSTDTQYF. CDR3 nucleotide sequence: TGTGCCAGTAGTTGGGCAGGGCTGAGCACAGATACGCAGTATTTT.

The CDR3 here is CATSRARQETYEQYF. The CDR3 nucleotides are TGTGCCACCAGCAGAGCCCGACAGGAGACCTACGAGCAGTACTTC. The chain has TRBV15 and TRBJ2-7; a possible D gene is TRBD1 (6 bases). Trimming removed 1 base from V and 2 bases from J, with 12 bases in between. This CDR3 spans 15 amino acids. Germline assignment: CDR1 LNHNV and CDR2 YYDKDF (reference sequence).

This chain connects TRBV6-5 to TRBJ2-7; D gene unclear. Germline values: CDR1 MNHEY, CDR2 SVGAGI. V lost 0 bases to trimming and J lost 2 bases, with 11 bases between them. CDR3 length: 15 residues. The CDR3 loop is CASSYSDAGTYEQYF. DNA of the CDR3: TGTGCCAGCAGTTACTCGGACGCAGGTACCTACGAGCAGTACTTC.

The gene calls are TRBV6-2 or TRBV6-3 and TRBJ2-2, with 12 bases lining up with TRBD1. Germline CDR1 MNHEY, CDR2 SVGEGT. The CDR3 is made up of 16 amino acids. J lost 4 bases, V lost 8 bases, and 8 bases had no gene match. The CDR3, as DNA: TGTGCCAGCTCCACCGGGACAGGGGGCATCACCGGGGAGCTGTTTTTT. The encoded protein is CASSTGTGGITGELFF.

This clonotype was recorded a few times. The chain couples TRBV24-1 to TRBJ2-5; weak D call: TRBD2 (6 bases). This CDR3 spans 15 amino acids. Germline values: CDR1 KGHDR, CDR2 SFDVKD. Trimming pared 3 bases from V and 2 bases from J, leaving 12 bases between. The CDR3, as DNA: TGTGCCACCAGTGATCCCCGGGGGAGTCAAGAGACCCAGTACTTC. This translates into CATSDPRGSQETQYF.

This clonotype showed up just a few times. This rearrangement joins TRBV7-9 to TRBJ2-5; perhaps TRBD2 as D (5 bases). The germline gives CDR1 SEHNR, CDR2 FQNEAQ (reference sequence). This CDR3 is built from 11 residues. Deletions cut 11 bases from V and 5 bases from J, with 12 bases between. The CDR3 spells CAPGVLETQYF. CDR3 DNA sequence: TGTGCCCCCGGGGTCCTGGAGACCCAGTACTTC.

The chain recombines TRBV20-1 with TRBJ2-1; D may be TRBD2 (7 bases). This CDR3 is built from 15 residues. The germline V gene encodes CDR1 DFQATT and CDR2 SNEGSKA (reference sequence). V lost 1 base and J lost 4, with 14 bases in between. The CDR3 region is CSARVWGGGYNEQFF. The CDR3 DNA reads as TGCAGTGCTAGAGTCTGGGGGGGCGGATACAATGAGCAGTTCTTC.

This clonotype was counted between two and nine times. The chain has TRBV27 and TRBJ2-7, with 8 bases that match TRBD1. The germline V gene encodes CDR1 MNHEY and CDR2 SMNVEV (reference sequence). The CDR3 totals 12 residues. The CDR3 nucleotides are TGTGCTAGGGACAGGAGGGGGTACGAGCAGTACTTC. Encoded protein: CARDRRGYEQYF.

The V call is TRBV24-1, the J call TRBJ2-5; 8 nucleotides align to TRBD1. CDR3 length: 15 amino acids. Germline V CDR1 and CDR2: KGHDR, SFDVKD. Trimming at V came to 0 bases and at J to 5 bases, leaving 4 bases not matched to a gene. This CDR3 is CATSDLPGGRETQYF. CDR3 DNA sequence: TGTGCCACCAGTGATTTGCCAGGGGGCCGGGAGACCCAGTACTTC.

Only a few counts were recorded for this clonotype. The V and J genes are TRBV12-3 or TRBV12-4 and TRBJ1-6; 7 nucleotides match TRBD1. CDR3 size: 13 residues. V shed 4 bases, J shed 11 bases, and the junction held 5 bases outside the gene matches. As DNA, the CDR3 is TGTGCCAGCAGTTCAAACAGGGGTACACCCCTCCACTTT. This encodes CASSSNRGTPLHF.

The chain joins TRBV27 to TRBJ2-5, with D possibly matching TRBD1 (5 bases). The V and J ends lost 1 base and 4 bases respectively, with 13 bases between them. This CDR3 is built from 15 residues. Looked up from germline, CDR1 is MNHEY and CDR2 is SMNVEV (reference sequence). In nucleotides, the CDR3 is TGTGCCAGCAGTTTATGGGGCCTCCCTGGAGAGACCCAGTACTTC. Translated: CASSLWGLPGETQYF.

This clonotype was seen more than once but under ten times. Here the CDR3 DNA reads TGCAGTGCTAGACCCCGGAGGCCAAACAATCAGCCCCAGCATTTT. Protein sequence: CSARPRRPNNQPQHF. This chain uses TRBV20-1 with TRBJ1-5, with unresolved D. The germline gives CDR1 DFQATT, CDR2 SNEGSKA (reference sequence). Deletions cut 2 bases from V and 3 bases from J, with 14 bases between. The CDR3 contains 15 residues.

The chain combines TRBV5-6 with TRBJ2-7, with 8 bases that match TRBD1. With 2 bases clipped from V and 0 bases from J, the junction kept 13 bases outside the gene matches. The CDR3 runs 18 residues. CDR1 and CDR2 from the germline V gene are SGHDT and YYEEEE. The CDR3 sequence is CASSFWTGRIRNSYEQYF. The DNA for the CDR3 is TGTGCCAGCAGCTTTTGGACAGGGAGAATACGGAACTCCTACGAGCAGTACTTC.

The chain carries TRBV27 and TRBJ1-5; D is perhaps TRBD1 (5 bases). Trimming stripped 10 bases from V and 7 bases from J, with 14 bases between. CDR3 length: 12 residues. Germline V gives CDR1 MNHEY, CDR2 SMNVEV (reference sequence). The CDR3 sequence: CATGDVGQPQHF. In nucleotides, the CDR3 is TGTGCCACCGGGGACGTAGGGCAGCCCCAGCATTTT.

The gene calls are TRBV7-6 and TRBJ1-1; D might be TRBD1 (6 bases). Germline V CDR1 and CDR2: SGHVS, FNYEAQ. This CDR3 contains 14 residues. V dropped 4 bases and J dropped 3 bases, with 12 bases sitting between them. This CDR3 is CASSSRGQHTEAFF. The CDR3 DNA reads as TGTGCCAGCAGCTCGAGAGGACAGCACACTGAAGCTTTCTTT.

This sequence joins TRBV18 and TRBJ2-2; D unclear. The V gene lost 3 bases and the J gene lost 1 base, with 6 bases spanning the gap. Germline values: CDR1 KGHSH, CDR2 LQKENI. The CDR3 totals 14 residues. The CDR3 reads CASSPNWNTGELFF. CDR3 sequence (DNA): TGTGCCAGCTCACCGAATTGGAACACCGGGGAGCTGTTTTTT.

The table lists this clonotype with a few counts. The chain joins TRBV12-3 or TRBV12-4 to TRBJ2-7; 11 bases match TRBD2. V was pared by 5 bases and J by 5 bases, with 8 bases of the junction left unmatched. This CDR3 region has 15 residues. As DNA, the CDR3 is TGTGCCAGCAGTGAACCGGGACTAGCGGCAGACGAGCAGTACTTC. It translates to CASSEPGLAADEQYF.

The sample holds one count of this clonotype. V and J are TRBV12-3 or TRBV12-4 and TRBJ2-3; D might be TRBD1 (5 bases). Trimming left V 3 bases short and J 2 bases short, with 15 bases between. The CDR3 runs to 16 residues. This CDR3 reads CASSLKGASFTDTQYF. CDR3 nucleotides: TGTGCCAGCAGTTTGAAAGGGGCTTCCTTCACAGATACGCAGTATTTT.

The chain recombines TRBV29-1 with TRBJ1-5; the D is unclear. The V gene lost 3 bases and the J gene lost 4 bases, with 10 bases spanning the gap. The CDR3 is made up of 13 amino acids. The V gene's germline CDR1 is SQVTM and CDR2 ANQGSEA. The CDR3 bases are TGCAGCGTTGAGGAACGGGAGAATCAGCCCCAGCATTTT. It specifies CSVEERENQPQHF.

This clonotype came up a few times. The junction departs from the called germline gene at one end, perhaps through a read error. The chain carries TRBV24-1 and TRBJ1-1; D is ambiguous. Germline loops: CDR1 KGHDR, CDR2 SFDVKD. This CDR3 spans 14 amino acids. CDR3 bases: TGTGCCACCAGTGACGGAGGGCGAACGGCTGAAACTTTCTTT. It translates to CATSDGGRTAETFF.

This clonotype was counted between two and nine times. The CDR3 loop reads CATSRLTNRDTDTQYF. Here the CDR3 DNA reads TGTGCCACCAGCAGACTAACCAACAGAGATACAGATACGCAGTATTTT. V and J are TRBV15 and TRBJ2-3; D gene uncertain. The CDR3 covers 16 residues. In germline, CDR1 is LNHNV, CDR2 YYDKDF (reference sequence). Trimming took 2 bases from V and 3 from J, leaving 15 bases between them.

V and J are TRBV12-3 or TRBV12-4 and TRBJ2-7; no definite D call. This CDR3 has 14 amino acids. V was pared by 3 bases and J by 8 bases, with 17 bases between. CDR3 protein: CASSFRPDTSQQYF. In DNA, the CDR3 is TGTGCCAGCAGTTTCCGCCCCGACACGTCCCAGCAGTACTTC.

The CDR3 is CSATHPSKTQYF. The CDR3 DNA follows: TGCAGTGCTACTCACCCGTCGAAGACCCAGTACTTC. The chain has TRBV20-1 and TRBJ2-5, with no clear D. Germline CDR1 DFQATT, CDR2 SNEGSKA (reference sequence). The V end was cut by 4 bases, the J end by 6 bases, with 12 bases between. The CDR3 is made up of 12 amino acids.

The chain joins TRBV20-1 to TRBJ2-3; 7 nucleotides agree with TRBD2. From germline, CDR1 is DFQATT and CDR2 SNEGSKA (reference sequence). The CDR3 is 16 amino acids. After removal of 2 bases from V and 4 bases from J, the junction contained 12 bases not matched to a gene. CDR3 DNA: TGCAGTGCTAGACCCTTGCGGGGGATGTGGCCAGATACGCAGTATTTT. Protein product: CSARPLRGMWPDTQYF.

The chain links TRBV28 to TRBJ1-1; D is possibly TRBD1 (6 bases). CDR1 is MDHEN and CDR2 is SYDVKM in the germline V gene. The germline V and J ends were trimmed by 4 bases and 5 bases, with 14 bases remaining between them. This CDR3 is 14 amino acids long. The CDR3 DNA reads TGTGCCAGCAGTTCCGTGGTAAGGGGGACTGAAGCTTTCTTT. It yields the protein CASSSVVRGTEAFF.